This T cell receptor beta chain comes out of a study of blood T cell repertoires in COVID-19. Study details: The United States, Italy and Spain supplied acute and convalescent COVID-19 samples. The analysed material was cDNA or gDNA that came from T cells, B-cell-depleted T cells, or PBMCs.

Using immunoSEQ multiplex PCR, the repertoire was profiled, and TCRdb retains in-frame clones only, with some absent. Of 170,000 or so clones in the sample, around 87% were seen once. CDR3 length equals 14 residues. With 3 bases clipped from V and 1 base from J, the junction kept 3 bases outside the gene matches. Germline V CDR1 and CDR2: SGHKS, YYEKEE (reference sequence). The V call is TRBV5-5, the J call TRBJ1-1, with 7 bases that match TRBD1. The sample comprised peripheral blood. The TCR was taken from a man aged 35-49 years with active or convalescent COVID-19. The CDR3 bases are TGTGCCAGCAGCTCCGGGACAGCGAACACTGAAGCTTTCTTT. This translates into CASSSGTANTEAFF.